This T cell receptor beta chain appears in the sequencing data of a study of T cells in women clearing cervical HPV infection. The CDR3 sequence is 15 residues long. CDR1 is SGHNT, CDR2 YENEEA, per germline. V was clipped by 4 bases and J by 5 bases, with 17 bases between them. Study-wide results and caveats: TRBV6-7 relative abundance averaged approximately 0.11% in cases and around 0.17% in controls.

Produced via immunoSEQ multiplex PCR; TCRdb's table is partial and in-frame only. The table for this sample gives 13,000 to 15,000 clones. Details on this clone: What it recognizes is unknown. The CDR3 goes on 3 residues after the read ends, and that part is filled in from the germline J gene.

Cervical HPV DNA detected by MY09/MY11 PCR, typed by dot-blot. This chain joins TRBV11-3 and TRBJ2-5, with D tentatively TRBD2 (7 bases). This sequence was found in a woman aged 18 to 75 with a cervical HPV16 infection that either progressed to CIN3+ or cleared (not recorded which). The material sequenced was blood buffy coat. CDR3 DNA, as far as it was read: TGTGCCAGCAGCTGGGGAGGGGGGGGCGGGGAGACC. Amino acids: CASSWGGGGGET. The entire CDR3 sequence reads CASSWGGGGGETQYF. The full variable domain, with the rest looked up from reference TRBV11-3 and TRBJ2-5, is EAGVVQSPRYKIIEKKQPVAFWCNPISGHNTLYWYLQNLGQGPELLIRYENEEAVDDSQLPKDRFSAERLKGVDSTLKIQPAELGDSAVYLCASSWGGGGGETQYFGPGTRLLVL.